This T cell receptor beta chain was sequenced for a study of T cells after yellow fever vaccination. The study, taken as a whole, reports: Abundant clonotypes from the bulk population could contaminate FACS-sorted repertoires. Detected again after the booster were most primary-vaccination clones, at almost 97% CD4 and 88% CD8. Some clonotypes, a small share, were shared between CD4 and CD8 compartments.

There are 17 residues in the CDR3. V lost 3 bases to trimming and J lost 5 bases; unmatched junction nucleotides: 13. CDR1 and CDR2 (germline): SGHDN, FVKESK. Researchers made TCR cDNA using 5'RACE template switching, and this step added a universal primer site and UMIs. Via MiXCR, TCRdb re-called the 5' RACE reads, giving one row per CDR3 protein. The sample lists around 50,000 distinct CDR3 sequences, 7.4% occurring once. This clonotype has a count of ten or more. The antigen remains unidentified. The sequence was collected from a man aged 18 to 29 who received the YFV17D yellow fever vaccine. The V gene is TRBV14, the J gene TRBJ1-1, with 9 bases matching TRBD1. The starting material was CD8+ T cells sorted from PBMCs, obtained less than 18 days after the first yellow fever vaccination. The DNA of the CDR3 is TGTGCCAGCAGCCACAGGACAGGGGTTGAACTAAGGACTGAAGCTTTCTTT. Residues: CASSHRTGVELRTEAFF.